This T cell receptor beta chain originates from a study of blood T cell repertoires in COVID-19. In the study overall: Acute and convalescent COVID-19 specimens originated in the United States, Italy and Spain. T cells, B-cell-depleted T cells, or PBMCs provided the cDNA or gDNA that served as material.

As handled by the study authors: Estimation of nucleated cell counts was performed using reference gene primer amplification. Profiling relied on immunoSEQ multiplex PCR, and the TCRdb table lists in-frame clones only, not all of them. V and J calls and clone size are given by that table; D and trimming were obtained from the DNA. The sample lists some 120,000 clones; 65% to 85% were seen once. V was cut by 3 bases and J by 6 bases, with 20 bases left in between. The CDR3 is made up of 17 amino acids. The germline V gene encodes CDR1 SGHTA and CDR2 FQGTGA. This receptor was obtained from a man at least 80 years old with active or convalescent COVID-19. The material sequenced was peripheral blood. The rearrangement links TRBV7-3 to TRBJ1-4; TRBD1 is a possible D gene (6 bases). The CDR3 nucleotides are TGTGCCAGCAGCTTGGGACCCCCGGGGACACGAGATGAAAAACTGTTTTTT. This sequence encodes CASSLGPPGTRDEKLFF.